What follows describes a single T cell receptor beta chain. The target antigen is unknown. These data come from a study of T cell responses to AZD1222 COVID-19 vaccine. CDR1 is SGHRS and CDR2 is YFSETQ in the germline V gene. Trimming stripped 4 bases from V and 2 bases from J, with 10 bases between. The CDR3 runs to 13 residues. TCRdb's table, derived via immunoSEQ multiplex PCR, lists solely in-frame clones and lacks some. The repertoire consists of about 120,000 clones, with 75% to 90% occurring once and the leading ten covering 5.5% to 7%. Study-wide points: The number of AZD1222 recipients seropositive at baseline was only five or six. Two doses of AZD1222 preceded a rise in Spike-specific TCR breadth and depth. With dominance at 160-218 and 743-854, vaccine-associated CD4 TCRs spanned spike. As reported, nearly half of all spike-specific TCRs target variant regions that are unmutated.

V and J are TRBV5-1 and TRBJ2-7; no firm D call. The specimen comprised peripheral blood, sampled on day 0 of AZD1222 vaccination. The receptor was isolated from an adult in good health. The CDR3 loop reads CASSPDPTYEQYF. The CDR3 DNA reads TGCGCCAGCAGCCCGGACCCGACCTACGAGCAGTACTTC. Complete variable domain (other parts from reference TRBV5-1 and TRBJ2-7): KAGVTQTPRYLIKTRGQQVTLSCSPISGHRSVSWYQQTPGQGLQFLFEYFSETQRNKGNFPGRFSGRQFSNSRSEMNVSTLELGDSALYLCASSPDPTYEQYFGPGTRLTVT.